This TCR beta chain was observed in a study of beta chain features in type 1 diabetes. A heparinised blood draw that averaged about 0.11 L was obtained once from each donor. Based on CD45RO/CCR7/CD25/CD127/CD95/CD27, CD4+ regulatory, stem cell-like memory, naive and central memory cells were sorted. The entirety of the isolated RNA underwent reverse transcription, so expressed TCRB transcripts were sequenced. TCRdb's table, derived via immunoSEQ multiplex PCR, lists solely in-frame clones and lacks some. The sample records some 370,000 clones, over 8.5% being singletons. Regarding the study as a whole: Moderate yet significant TCRB CDR3 shortening was seen in Type 1 diabetes patients in all four CD4+ subsets. At VDJ recombination sites, type 1 diabetes patients had fewer insertions and more deleted nucleotides.

V was shortened by 2 bases and J by 2 bases, with 7 bases between the two germline ends. The germline CDR1 and CDR2 sequences are SGHTA and FQGNSA. The CDR3 runs 14 residues. In regard to this clone: What it recognizes is unknown.

The chain joins TRBV7-2 to TRBJ1-5, with D uncertain. The sequencing sample was made of central memory CD4+ T cells from blood. This TCR was recovered from a man in his thirties or forties with type 1 diabetes. The CDR3 nucleotides read TGTGCCAGCAGCTTAAATCTGCGCAATCAGCCCCAGCATTTT. The encoded protein is CASSLNLRNQPQHF.